The entry below gives a single T cell receptor beta chain sequence along with its context. Its antigen has not been determined. Per-nucleotide qualities are absent, and no much larger clonotype sits a single base away. These data come from a study of blood T cell repertoires in COVID-19 (dated by TCRdb to 2019 to 2021). With regard to the full study: The collaborator samples originated in the United States, Italy and Spain and spanned the acute and convalescent phases of COVID-19. The repertoires were released in a freely available public database intended as a resource for research on the immune response to SARS-CoV-2. HLA class I and class II types, where available, came from metadata supplied by the sample provider rather than from assay-based typing. Samples were obtained from the ongoing ImmuneRACE study (first 160 participants) and from roughly 1,300 subjects provided by 6 global collaborators. Nearly every sample came with metadata listing a de-identified subject ID, COVID-19 status, age in years and sex. The dataset comprised deeply sampled blood TCRbeta repertoires from subjects exposed to, actively infected with, or recovered from COVID-19. The prospective study material was composed of cDNA or gDNA derived from T cells, B-cell-depleted T cells, or PBMCs. Study-wide findings and limitations: The quantity of clinical and demographic metadata differed by source and by participant and was supplied without curation.

The germline V gene yields KGHSH for CDR1 and LQKENI for CDR2. Measured from the cysteine to the phenylalanine, the CDR3 is 15 residues long. Of the read, only the CDR3 DNA is kept; its 45 bases are in frame from base 1. V and J are trimmed by 5 bases and 0 bases, and the gene matches miss 4 bases of the junction. The collaborating institutions used their own protocols to collect whole blood in K2EDTA tubes. For TCRbeta analysis, collaborators shipped samples as frozen whole blood, isolated PBMCs, or DNA extracted from either of those sample types. TCRbeta CDR3 regions were amplified from genomic DNA by means of the immunoSEQ Assay, a bias-controlled multiplex PCR. In the source study's methods: Within the assay, amplification of reference gene primers was used to estimate how many nucleated cells each sample contained. Sequence reads were collapsed and filtered to measure the absolute abundance of every unique TCRbeta CDR3 rearrangement. For each sample, productive Simpson clonality was calculated as the square root of Simpson's diversity index over productive rearrangements. TCRdb obtained this table from immuneACCESS and retained in-frame rearrangements with V and J assigned. These tables miss some clones; where compared with another copy, unresolved V genes account for less than half of the shortfall, and the remainder is unexplained. V, J and clone size were drawn from that table, and D and trimming were deduced from the DNA. For this sample the table gives roughly 140,000 clones, of which 84% were detected only once. Jointly, the top ten make up approximately 10% of the sample.

The rearrangement joined TRBV18 to TRBJ1-1; the central 9 bases match TRBD1. The clonotype was recovered from a woman aged 50 to 60 with acute or convalescent COVID-19. The material sequenced was peripheral blood. CDR3 protein: CASSEQGAMNTEAFF. In nucleotides, the sequence is TGTGCCAGCTCAGAACAGGGGGCGATGAACACTGAAGCTTTCTTT. The variable domain in full, with residues beyond the CDR3 obtained from the reference TRBV18 and TRBJ1-1 genes, is NAGVMQNPRHLVRRRGQEARLRCSPMKGHSHVYWYRQLPEEGLKFMVYLQKENIIDESGMPKERFSAEFPKEGPSILRIQQVVRGDSAAYFCASSEQGAMNTEAFFGQGTRLTVV.